Each of the 20 T cell receptor beta chains below was sequenced from the same sample in a study of cytomegalovirus exposure and HLA in healthy donors. PCR used 60 Vbeta primers and 13 Jbeta primers. Using immunoSEQ multiplex PCR, the repertoire was profiled, and TCRdb retains in-frame clones only, with some absent. The table shows roughly 110,000 clones, with under 80% occurring only once. Material for sequencing was PBMCs. The receptors originated from a woman aged 50 to 60 in good health and CMV-seropositive.

With regard to this clone: The junction and the germline gene differ at one end; a read error may be behind it. The chain employs TRBV6-6 and TRBJ1-2; 7 bases align to TRBD1. This CDR3 is built from 14 residues. The germline CDR1 and CDR2 sequences are MNHNY and SVGAGI (reference sequence). The CDR3 loop is CASSYFSPGQKNAF. In DNA form, the CDR3 reads TGTGCCAGCAGTTACTTCTCCCCGGGACAGAAAAACGCCTTC.

J is TRBJ2-5 and V is TRBV6-5; tentatively, D is TRBD1 (7 bases). The CDR3 totals 15 residues. The germline gives CDR1 MNHEY, CDR2 SVGAGI. V was trimmed by 7 bases and J by 9 bases, leaving 24 bases between them. The CDR3 reads CASNWGAGGLGAQYF. For the CDR3, the DNA is TGTGCCAGCAACTGGGGGGCAGGGGGGCTCGGGGCCCAGTACTTC.

The V call is TRBV11-2, the J call TRBJ1-2, with D perhaps matching TRBD1 (6 bases). The CDR3 runs 14 residues. From germline, CDR1 is SGHAT and CDR2 FQNNGV. With 4 bases removed from V and 7 bases from J, the gap between germline ends came to 16 bases. The CDR3 reads CASSSHTGTRGYTF. The CDR3 DNA follows: TGTGCCAGCAGCTCCCACACAGGGACGCGTGGCTACACCTTC.

The V gene is TRBV7-3, the J gene TRBJ2-3, with a possible D match to TRBD2 (5 bases). V lost 5 bases and J lost 14, with 17 bases in between. There are 12 residues in the CDR3. The germline CDR1 and CDR2 sequences are SGHTA and FQGTGA. The CDR3 nucleotides read TGTGCCAGCAGCCCCTACGGACTTCATGCGTATTTT. Protein: CASSPYGLHAYF.

The chain recombines TRBV2 with TRBJ2-5; D possibly corresponds to TRBD1 (5 bases). The CDR3 has 14 amino acids. Germline CDR1 SNHLY, CDR2 FYNNEI. Deletions cut 0 bases from V and 7 bases from J, with 12 bases between. DNA for the CDR3: TGTGCCAGCAGTGAAGCGGCTCGGCAGGGGACCCAGTACTTC. Its protein is CASSEAARQGTQYF.

The V call is TRBV5-1, the J call TRBJ2-5; 8 nucleotides agree with TRBD2. V shed 3 bases, J shed 1 base, and the junction held 5 bases outside the gene matches. Per germline, CDR1 SGHRS and CDR2 YFSETQ. The CDR3 has 15 residues. CDR3 sequence reads: CASSYTGLAQETQYF. The CDR3 nucleotides read TGCGCCAGCAGCTATACTGGACTAGCCCAAGAGACCCAGTACTTC.

This clone was counted between two and nine times. V gene TRBV2 combines with J gene TRBJ1-4, with no clear D. This CDR3 contains 15 residues. The V and J ends lost 3 bases and 8 bases respectively, with 16 bases between them. From germline, CDR1 is SNHLY and CDR2 FYNNEI. The CDR3 coding sequence is TGTGCCAGCAGTGAGACCCAGGCGGGGTGGGAAAAACTGTTTTTT. Its protein is CASSETQAGWEKLFF.

This chain connects TRBV7-6 to TRBJ1-1; TRBD1 aligns across 7 bases. The CDR3 is 12 residues long. Germline CDR1 is SGHVS and CDR2 is FNYEAQ. With V trimmed by 4 bases and J by 8 bases, 4 bases remained unmatched. This CDR3 is CASSSPGQEAFF. In DNA form, the CDR3 reads TGTGCCAGCAGCTCGCCGGGACAGGAAGCTTTCTTT.

This chain connects TRBV5-6 to TRBJ1-6; D gene unclear. The CDR3 contains 16 residues. Germline lookup yields CDR1 SGHDT and CDR2 YYEEEE. V dropped 7 bases and J dropped 0 bases, with 14 bases sitting between them. The DNA for the CDR3 is TGTGCCAGCGCGGGAGGGCAGAGCTCCTATAATTCACCCCTCCACTTT. Translation: CASAGGQSSYNSPLHF.

Only a few counts were recorded for this clone. The CDR3 protein is CASRREGDGYTF. CDR3 nucleotide sequence: TGTGCCAGCAGACGAGAGGGGGACGGCTACACCTTC. The chain carries TRBV7-2 and TRBJ1-2; weak D call: TRBD1 (6 bases). CDR3 size: 12 residues. Germline CDR1 reads SGHTA; CDR2 reads FQGNSA. The V end lost 6 bases, the J end lost 8 bases, and 13 bases lay between the germline ends.

Notes on this clone: A junction end diverges from the germline sequence, so it may reflect a read error. This chain joins TRBV7-9 and TRBJ1-2; D might be TRBD1 (6 bases). CDR1 and CDR2 from the germline V gene are SEHNR and FQNEAQ (reference sequence). This CDR3 is built from 17 residues. CDR3 DNA: TGTTCCAGCAGCCCGGACAGATTTCGTGGGAATGCCGGGGGCTACACCTTC. It encodes CSSSPDRFRGNAGGYTF.

The J gene is TRBJ2-3, the V gene TRBV5-6; no clear D. CDR1 and CDR2 from the germline V gene are SGHDT and YYEEEE. V dropped 0 bases and J dropped 1 base, with 6 bases sitting between them. CDR3 length: 14 residues. This CDR3 is CASSLGHGTDTQYF. For the CDR3, the DNA is TGTGCCAGCAGCTTGGGACACGGCACAGATACGCAGTATTTT.

This sequence joins TRBV6-1 and TRBJ1-5; D remains unclear. The CDR3 has 15 amino acids. Between the trimmed V and J ends, which lost 6 bases and 0 bases, there was a span of 12 bases. CDR1 is MNHNS, CDR2 SASEGT, per germline. CDR3 sequence (DNA): TGTGCCAGCAGGCTTCAGGAATATAGCAATCAGCCCCAGCATTTT. This translates into CASRLQEYSNQPQHF.

CDR3 residues: CASSVGQGVTNEKLFF. In DNA form, the CDR3 reads TGTGCCAGCAGCGTGGGACAGGGGGTAACTAATGAAAAACTGTTTTTT. V gene TRBV7-9 combines with J gene TRBJ1-4, with 11 bases aligning to TRBD1. CDR3 length: 16 residues. The V gene end was trimmed by 5 bases and the J gene end by 1 base; junction bases not matched to a gene: 3. Germline values: CDR1 SEHNR, CDR2 FQNEAQ (reference sequence).

The chain employs TRBV11-3 and TRBJ2-3; TRBD2 agrees at 11 bases. The CDR3 length is 19 residues. Losses at the gene ends were 2 bases for V and 2 bases for J; bases not matched to a gene: 12. Germline V gives CDR1 SGHNT, CDR2 YENEEA. CDR3 nucleotide sequence: TGTGCCAGCAGCTTAAGGGGGACTAGCGGTCTATCCACCACAGATACGCAGTATTTT. It is translated as CASSLRGTSGLSTTDTQYF.

The chain joins TRBV5-4 to TRBJ2-2, with a weak D call TRBD1 (6 bases). This CDR3 has 15 amino acids. Germline loops: CDR1 SGHNT, CDR2 YYREEE (reference sequence). V lost 0 bases to trimming and J lost 5 bases, with 11 bases between them. The CDR3 DNA reads TGTGCCAGCAGCTTGGCCAGGGGCGGGACCGGGGAGCTGTTTTTT. This encodes CASSLARGGTGELFF.

As DNA, the CDR3 is TGTGCCAGCTCCTTAACACAGTCCCGCAATCAGCCCCAGCATTTT. This gives the protein CASSLTQSRNQPQHF. The chain joins TRBV18 to TRBJ1-5, with D unclear. Trimming removed 6 bases from V and 2 bases from J, with 14 bases in between. The length of the CDR3 is 15 residues. Germline V gives CDR1 KGHSH, CDR2 LQKENI.

As for this clone: One end of the junction is discordant with germline, which a read error may explain. The chain's CDR3 is CSSSFLGYEQYF. The CDR3 coding sequence is TGTTCCAGCAGCTTCCTAGGTTACGAGCAGTACTTC. The chain joins TRBV7-9 to TRBJ2-7; D gene ambiguous. The CDR3 contains 12 residues. From germline, CDR1 is SEHNR and CDR2 FQNEAQ (reference sequence).

J is TRBJ1-1 and V is TRBV7-8, with D possibly TRBD1 on 5 matching bases. This CDR3 contains 16 residues. Trimming stripped 5 bases from V and 4 bases from J, with 20 bases between. Per the germline V gene, CDR1 is SGHVS and CDR2 is FQNEAQ. CDR3: CASSPYATVRSTEAFF. The CDR3, as DNA: TGTGCCAGCAGCCCCTACGCGACAGTTCGGAGCACTGAAGCTTTCTTT.

This chain uses TRBV2 with TRBJ2-6; 7 positions match TRBD2. The CDR3 spans 16 residues. From germline, CDR1 is SNHLY and CDR2 FYNNEI. V gave up 8 bases and J gave up 0 bases; unmatched junction bases: 7. The chain's CDR3 is CASSSPGGSGANVLTF. The CDR3, as DNA: TGTGCCAGCTCCTCTCCGGGGGGCTCTGGGGCCAACGTCCTGACTTTC.